Listed here are 21 T cell receptor beta chains from one sample, sequenced in a study of graft-versus-host responses after intestinal transplantation. TCRdb keeps only in-frame clones here, not all; method: immunoSEQ multiplex PCR. The sample includes 25,000 to 30,000 clones, around 80% seen only once; the top ten take around 0.7%. These TCRs' antigens remain unknown. Sequenced material: unstimulated CD4+ T cells sorted from spleen or lymph node cells, taken before intestinal transplant. The source of these receptors is a human donor who received an intestinal transplant.

The chain recombines TRBV19 with TRBJ1-6; D may be TRBD1 (6 bases). Germline V gives CDR1 LNHDA, CDR2 SQIVND (reference sequence). The CDR3 sequence is 12 residues long. Trimming cost V 4 bases and J 10 bases, with 8 bases left between them. The CDR3 loop is CASSTQGSPLHF. In DNA form, the CDR3 reads TGTGCCAGTAGTACACAGGGCTCACCCCTCCACTTT.

V is TRBV5-1 and J is TRBJ1-2; D is ambiguous. Trimming stripped 4 bases from V and 4 bases from J, with 11 bases between. Germline assignment: CDR1 SGHRS and CDR2 YFSETQ. The CDR3 is 13 residues long. The CDR3 region is CASSPMATYGYTF. The CDR3 nucleotides read TGCGCCAGCAGCCCCATGGCGACCTATGGCTACACCTTC.

Only one count was recorded for this clone. The J gene is TRBJ2-3, the V gene TRBV6-1; 11 nucleotides match TRBD2. The CDR3 is 17 amino acids. Looked up from germline, CDR1 is MNHNS and CDR2 is SASEGT. The V and J ends lost 1 base and 2 bases, in that order; junction bases with no gene match: 5. The CDR3 is CASSEVRTSGSTDTQYF. CDR3 DNA: TGTGCCAGCAGTGAAGTCCGGACTAGCGGGTCCACAGATACGCAGTATTTT.

The chain carries TRBV10-3 and TRBJ1-3, with TRBD1 matching 11 bases. This CDR3 region has 17 residues. The germline V gene encodes CDR1 ENHRY and CDR2 SYGVKD. Germline trimming cut 4 bases from V and 5 bases from J; bases unmatched to any gene: 10. The CDR3 DNA reads as TGTGCCATCAGTGGGTCTAAGGACAGGGGGCTACGAAACACCATATATTTT. This encodes CAISGSKDRGLRNTIYF.

The rearrangement joins TRBV5-4 to TRBJ2-1; 8 bases fit TRBD2. V was pared by 2 bases and J by 0 bases, with 10 bases of the junction left unmatched. Germline V CDR1 and CDR2: SGHNT, YYREEE (reference sequence). CDR3 length: 18 amino acids. This CDR3 reads CASSLGAGATRSYNEQFF. As DNA, the CDR3 is TGTGCCAGCAGCTTAGGAGCGGGAGCCACCCGCTCCTACAATGAGCAGTTCTTC.

The genes are TRBV9 and TRBJ1-1; D gene uncertain. Per the germline V gene, CDR1 is SGDLS and CDR2 is YYNGEE. Trimming took 2 bases from V and 1 from J, leaving 6 bases between them. This CDR3 region has 13 residues. The CDR3 here is CASSVHTNTEAFF. The CDR3 DNA reads as TGTGCCAGCAGCGTTCACACGAACACTGAAGCTTTCTTT.

This clone was picked up a small number of times. The rearrangement links TRBV2 to TRBJ2-7, with D unresolved. CDR1 and CDR2 from the germline V gene are SNHLY and FYNNEI. V lost 3 bases to trimming and J lost 4 bases, with 16 bases between them. The CDR3 totals 15 residues. The CDR3 nucleotides are TGTGCCAGCAGTGACTACCCAGGTGTTGGGTACGAGCAGTACTTC. Translation: CASSDYPGVGYEQYF. Combining the CDR3 with reference TRBV2 and TRBJ2-7 gives the whole variable domain EPEVTQTPSHQVTQMGQEVILRCVPISNHLYFYWYRQILGQKVEFLVSFYNNEISEKSEIFDDQFSVERPDGSNFTLKIRSTKLEDSAMYFCASSDYPGVGYEQYFGPGTRLTVT.

V usage is TRBV11-3 and J usage is TRBJ2-1; 9 bases are shared with TRBD1. Germline trimming cut 0 bases from V and 9 bases from J; bases unmatched to any gene: 9. This CDR3 contains 16 residues. Germline-derived CDR1 and CDR2 are SGHNT and YENEEA. CDR3 sequence (DNA): TGTGCCAGCAGCTTAGATATGGGACAGGGACAGAGTGAGCAGTTCTTC. Translated, it gives CASSLDMGQGQSEQFF.

This clone came up a few times. The V gene is TRBV5-4, the J gene TRBJ2-6; 8 positions agree with TRBD2. The length of the CDR3 is 15 residues. Unmatched junction bases numbered 0, after V lost 4 bases and J lost 0 bases. Germline V gives CDR1 SGHNT, CDR2 YYREEE (reference sequence). The CDR3: CASSTSGSGANVLTF. CDR3 sequence (DNA): TGTGCCAGCAGCACTAGCGGCTCTGGGGCCAACGTCCTGACTTTC.

The chain links TRBV28 to TRBJ2-1; 11 nucleotides match TRBD2. Trimming cost V 6 bases and J 2 bases; bases outside gene matches: 3. The CDR3 consists of 15 residues. CDR1 is MDHEN and CDR2 is SYDVKM in the germline V gene. The CDR3 reads CASRASGGTYNEQFF. The CDR3 DNA reads TGTGCCAGCAGGGCTAGCGGGGGGACCTACAATGAGCAGTTCTTC.

This clone was picked up a small number of times. V gene TRBV5-4 combines with J gene TRBJ2-1; TRBD2 aligns across 7 bases. Germline CDR1 SGHNT, CDR2 YYREEE (reference sequence). Germline trimming cut 5 bases from V and 9 bases from J; bases unmatched to any gene: 8. The CDR3 has 13 residues. CDR3 residues: CASRYPGGFEQFF. In DNA form, the CDR3 reads TGTGCCAGCAGATATCCGGGGGGTTTTGAGCAGTTCTTC.

The chain uses TRBV5-5 and TRBJ2-3; D is undetermined. Per germline, CDR1 SGHKS and CDR2 YYEKEE (reference sequence). CDR3 length equals 14 residues. V was trimmed by 0 bases and J by 2 bases, leaving 7 bases between them. CDR3 sequence (DNA): TGTGCCAGCAGCTTGGGTCCCATCACAGATACGCAGTATTTT. Its protein is CASSLGPITDTQYF.

As DNA, the CDR3 is TGTGCCAGCAGCTTAGAGGCCTTGGGACAGGATGAAAAACTGTTTTTT. Its protein is CASSLEALGQDEKLFF. V and J are TRBV11-2 and TRBJ1-4, with 8 bases aligning to TRBD1. Germline CDR1 is SGHAT and CDR2 is FQNNGV. J was trimmed by 6 bases and V by 0 bases; bases with no gene match: 6. CDR3 size: 16 residues.

This clone was seen more than once but under ten times. The V and J genes are TRBV7-9 and TRBJ2-1; D is ambiguous. Germline V gene lookup returns CDR1 SEHNR and CDR2 FQNEAQ (reference sequence). The CDR3 covers 15 residues. V gave up 3 bases and J gave up 0 bases, with 9 bases separating them. CDR3: CASSFGLLSYNEQFF. The CDR3 nucleotides read TGTGCCAGCAGCTTCGGGTTGCTCTCCTACAATGAGCAGTTCTTC.

The chain links TRBV5-4 to TRBJ1-2; 8 nucleotides match TRBD1. The length of the CDR3 is 14 residues. Unmatched junction bases numbered 3, after V lost 0 bases and J lost 5 bases. Germline CDR1 is SGHNT and CDR2 is YYREEE (reference sequence). This CDR3 reads CASSLGDRGYGYTF. For the CDR3, the DNA is TGTGCCAGCAGCTTGGGAGACAGGGGTTATGGCTACACCTTC. Full variable domain (remainder filled in from reference TRBV5-4 and TRBJ1-2): ETGVTQSPTHLIKTRGQQVTLRCSSQSGHNTVSWYQQALGQGPQFIFQYYREEENGRGNFPPRFSGLQFPNYSSELNVNALELDDSALYLCASSLGDRGYGYTFGSGTRLTVV.

This chain uses TRBV6-5 with TRBJ2-7; D might be TRBD1 (6 bases). The CDR3 extends over 13 amino acids. Germline values: CDR1 MNHEY, CDR2 SVGAGI. V was clipped by 5 bases and J by 1 base, with 9 bases between them. The CDR3 sequence is CASSEQGSYEQYF. CDR3 coding DNA: TGTGCCAGCAGTGAACAGGGTTCCTACGAGCAGTACTTC.

J is TRBJ2-1 and V is TRBV6-1, with no clear D. CDR1 is MNHNS and CDR2 is SASEGT in the germline V gene. V was clipped by 8 bases and J by 6 bases, with 20 bases between them. The CDR3 length is 15 residues. CDR3 coding DNA: TGTGCCAGCGTTGCCTCGGTGGGCAGTCTCAATGAGCAGTTCTTC. Encoded protein: CASVASVGSLNEQFF.

The chain joins TRBV7-9 to TRBJ2-3; 7 nucleotides line up with TRBD2. CDR1 is SEHNR, CDR2 FQNEAQ, per germline (reference sequence). The CDR3 covers 14 residues. J gave up 1 base and V 2 bases, and 0 bases lay outside the gene matches. The DNA of the CDR3 is TGTGCCAGCAGCTTACTAGCGGGCACAGATACGCAGTATTTT. Translation gives CASSLLAGTDTQYF.

This clone was recorded only once. The chain links TRBV6-5 to TRBJ2-3, with 8 bases matching TRBD2. The length of the CDR3 is 16 residues. V was clipped by 2 bases and J by 4 bases; unmatched bases: 8. Germline CDR1 reads MNHEY; CDR2 reads SVGAGI. In DNA form, the CDR3 reads TGTGCCAGCAGTTACGGACTAGCAATTCCTGCAGATACGCAGTATTTT. Translated, it gives CASSYGLAIPADTQYF.

The gene calls are TRBV5-5 and TRBJ2-1; 8 nucleotides line up with TRBD2. The length of the CDR3 is 14 residues. Germline CDR1 and CDR2: SGHKS and YYEKEE (reference sequence). The trim removed 3 bases at V and 4 bases at J, leaving 3 bases unmatched. The CDR3 bases are TGTGCCAGCAGCTGGACTAGCTTATACAATGAGCAGTTCTTC. Translated, it gives CASSWTSLYNEQFF.

The J gene is TRBJ1-1, the V gene TRBV7-3, with 8 bases aligning to TRBD1. The CDR3 runs to 16 residues. The trim removed 0 bases at V and 2 bases at J, leaving 5 bases unmatched. Germline V CDR1 and CDR2: SGHTA, FQGTGA. Here the CDR3 reads CASSLTGQGANTEAFF. The CDR3 DNA reads TGTGCCAGCAGCTTAACCGGACAGGGTGCCAACACTGAAGCTTTCTTT.